This T cell receptor (beta chain) was documented in a study of blood T cell repertoires in COVID-19. The germline V gene has CDR1 SGHRS and CDR2 YFSETQ. Deletions cut 0 bases from V and 11 bases from J, with 18 bases between. This CDR3 is 16 amino acids long. In the original workflow: Estimates of nucleated cell counts were drawn from the amplification of reference gene primers. The assay was immunoSEQ multiplex PCR, and TCRdb's table has in-frame clones only and misses some. The V and J calls and clone size are taken from that table; D and trimming were inferred from the DNA. The sample records some 300,000 clones, more than 70% being singletons.

The chain links TRBV5-1 to TRBJ1-6, with D possibly being TRBD1 (6 bases). The sample was peripheral blood. The TCR was taken from a woman younger than 45 who had recovered from COVID-19. CDR3 sequence: CASSLEVQGNETPLHF. Here the CDR3 DNA reads TGCGCCAGCAGCTTGGAGGTGCAGGGGAACGAAACACCCCTCCACTTT.